Following are 22 T cell receptor beta chains from one sample sequenced in a study of blood T cells in healthy people across ages. The use of a sample-barcoded 5' primer and a J-beta primer mix characterized a second PCR of roughly 7 to 12 cycles. Using its own MiXCR run on the 5' RACE reads, TCRdb lists one record per CDR3 protein. This repertoire shows about 1.7 million distinct CDR3 sequences, under 30% found once; its top ten account for approximately 7.7%. Sequencing was carried out using blood. Receptor source: a woman in her 30s in good health.

Concerning this clonotype itself: A single base separates this from a much larger clone, so it may be a read error. The V and J genes are TRBV4-1 and TRBJ2-6; D is possibly TRBD1 (6 bases). Germline values: CDR1 MGHRA, CDR2 YSYEKL. The CDR3 spans 18 residues. Deletions cut 1 base from V and 6 bases from J, with 19 bases between. CDR3 protein: CASSQVSGEKRMANVLTF. The CDR3 DNA follows: TGCGCCAGCAGCCAAGTATCAGGGGAGAAACGGATGGCCAACGTCCTGACTTTC.

There are a few counts of this clonotype. This chain connects TRBV28 to TRBJ1-2, with unresolved D. The CDR3 runs 12 residues. Per germline, CDR1 MDHEN and CDR2 SYDVKM. V gave up 4 bases and J gave up 8 bases, with 11 bases separating them. The CDR3 spells CASSSRGTGYTF. The DNA of the CDR3 is TGTGCCAGCAGTTCCCGGGGTACCGGCTACACCTTC.

This clonotype was seen only a few times. V and J are TRBV5-1 and TRBJ1-2, with D possibly being TRBD1 (6 bases). CDR3 size: 15 residues. The V end was cut by 0 bases, the J end by 6 bases, with 15 bases between. Germline V gene lookup returns CDR1 SGHRS and CDR2 YFSETQ. The CDR3 spells CASSLAVGGMDGYTF. The CDR3, as DNA: TGCGCCAGCAGCTTGGCCGTAGGGGGAATGGATGGCTACACCTTC.

The V and J genes are TRBV7-9 and TRBJ1-1; 8 nucleotides line up with TRBD1. CDR1 SEHNR and CDR2 FQNEAQ come from the germline V gene (reference sequence). The J segment lost 2 bases and the V segment lost 3 bases, leaving 5 bases of the junction unmatched. The CDR3 extends over 15 amino acids. The CDR3 sequence: CASSFWTGLNTEAFF. The DNA of the CDR3 is TGTGCCAGCAGCTTCTGGACAGGGCTAAACACTGAAGCTTTCTTT. The variable domain in full, with the rest retrieved from reference TRBV7-9 and TRBJ1-1, is DTGVSQNPRHKITKRGQNVTFRCDPISEHNRLYWYRQTLGQGPEFLTYFQNEAQLEKSRLLSDRFSAERPKGSFSTLEIQRTEQGDSAMYLCASSFWTGLNTEAFFGQGTRLTVV.

This clonotype was detected a few times. The V call is TRBV20-1, the J call TRBJ2-5; D is possibly TRBD1 (5 bases). Germline CDR1 is DFQATT and CDR2 is SNEGSKA (reference sequence). Trimming took off 4 bases at V and 0 bases at J, with 9 bases between the two ends. This CDR3 spans 13 amino acids. The CDR3 DNA sequence: TGCAGTGCTACCCGACAGAACCAAGAGACCCAGTACTTC. The encoded protein is CSATRQNQETQYF.

The chain employs TRBV9 and TRBJ2-5, with TRBD2 matching 8 bases. Germline loops: CDR1 SGDLS, CDR2 YYNGEE. With 4 bases clipped from V and 5 bases from J, the junction kept 7 bases outside the gene matches. The CDR3 is 14 amino acids. The CDR3 loop is CASSSGGIVETQYF. The CDR3 DNA follows: TGTGCCAGCAGCTCGGGGGGGATTGTGGAGACCCAGTACTTC.

This clonotype has more than one count but fewer than ten. The chain recombines TRBV2 with TRBJ2-3; maybe TRBD1 (5 bases). This CDR3 region has 15 residues. Germline-derived CDR1 and CDR2 are SNHLY and FYNNEI. Trimming took 8 bases from V and 2 from J, leaving 17 bases between them. For the CDR3, the DNA is TGTGCCAGCGGGGTTAGCAGGGCGGCCACAGATACGCAGTATTTT. Translating gives CASGVSRAATDTQYF.

As to this clonotype: A much larger clone is a single base away; this may be a read error. J is TRBJ2-1 and V is TRBV24-1; D gene ambiguous. The CDR3 loop spans 10 amino acids. The V end lost 3 bases, the J end lost 15 bases, and 8 bases lay between the germline ends. Germline V gene sequence: CDR1 KGHDR, CDR2 SFDVKD. In nucleotides, the CDR3 is TGTGCCACCAGTGATATAGGACGGTTCTTC. Translated, it gives CATSDIGRFF.

The chain employs TRBV5-4 and TRBJ2-1, with 13 bases identical to TRBD2. This CDR3 contains 17 residues. The germline CDR1 and CDR2 sequences are SGHNT and YYREEE (reference sequence). V was clipped by 7 bases and J by 6 bases; unmatched bases: 13. In nucleotides, the CDR3 is TGTGCCAGCGCCCCTCGAGGACTAGCGGGAGTGTTCAATGAGCAGTTCTTC. This sequence encodes CASAPRGLAGVFNEQFF.

This clonotype was recorded a few times. The gene calls are TRBV18 and TRBJ2-3; D tentatively fits TRBD1 or TRBD2 (6 bases each). CDR1 is KGHSH, CDR2 LQKENI, per germline. V was shortened by 2 bases and J by 6 bases, with 12 bases between the two germline ends. This CDR3 is built from 14 residues. The CDR3 nucleotides are TGTGCCAGCTCACCAGATACGGGGGCCGATACGCAGTATTTT. The encoded protein is CASSPDTGADTQYF.

A few counts support this clonotype. The genes are TRBV5-1 and TRBJ2-1, with no clear D. V shed 5 bases and J shed 5 bases, with 11 bases lying between them. The CDR3 runs to 13 residues. Looked up from germline, CDR1 is SGHRS and CDR2 is YFSETQ. CDR3 nucleotides: TGCGCCAGCAGTTCTGACTTGAACAATGAGCAGTTCTTC. Its protein is CASSSDLNNEQFF.

This clonotype has just a few counts. The chain recombines TRBV18 with TRBJ2-4, with 9 bases aligning to TRBD1. CDR3 size: 14 residues. V lost 2 bases to trimming and J lost 10 bases; unmatched junction nucleotides: 6. Germline CDR1 and CDR2: KGHSH and LQKENI. The CDR3 reads CASSPAGTGRIQYF. The CDR3, as DNA: TGTGCCAGCTCACCAGCCGGGACAGGGAGAATTCAGTACTTC.

This clonotype was recorded only once. The chain uses TRBV30 and TRBJ1-1; the D gene is possibly TRBD1 (5 bases). Germline CDR1 is GTSNPN and CDR2 is SVGIG (reference sequence). V lost 4 bases, J lost 8 bases, and 20 bases lay in between. The CDR3 runs 14 residues. CDR3 in DNA: TGTGCCTGGACTGCCGGGACTCCCGGATTGGAAGCTTTCTTT. Its protein is CAWTAGTPGLEAFF. The whole variable domain, remainder taken from reference TRBV30 and TRBJ1-1, is SQTIHQWPATLVQPVGSPLSLECTVEGTSNPNLYWYRQAAGRGLQLLFYSVGIGQISSEVPQNLSASRPQDRQFILSSKKLLLSDSGFYLCAWTAGTPGLEAFFGQGTRLTVV.

On this clonotype itself: The junction does not match germline at one end; this may be a read error. CDR3 DNA sequence: TGCACCAGCAGTCAAGGGGGCCGGGGGGGCGAGGATACGCAGTATTTT. Translation: CTSSQGGRGGEDTQYF. The V call is TRBV4-1, the J call TRBJ2-3; possible D gene TRBD2, 8 bases. The CDR3 consists of 16 residues. Germline CDR1 and CDR2: MGHRA and YSYEKL.

In the case of this clonotype: An end of the junction does not agree with germline; a read error may underlie this. J is TRBJ1-1 and V is TRBV5-1; D is unclear. The germline gives CDR1 SGHRS, CDR2 YFSETQ. CDR3 length: 11 amino acids. The CDR3 loop reads CASNGNTEVFF. The CDR3 nucleotides read TGCGCCAGCAACGGGAACACTGAAGTTTTCTTT.

This chain uses TRBV28 with TRBJ1-5; no clear D. The germline V gene encodes CDR1 MDHEN and CDR2 SYDVKM. The CDR3 runs 15 residues. The V end lost 5 bases, the J end lost 0 bases, and 11 bases lay between the germline ends. The CDR3 nucleotides read TGTGCCAGCAGTCCCTCCCCCTATAGCAATCAGCCCCAGCATTTT. Translating gives CASSPSPYSNQPQHF.

This CDR3 reads CASSLTPRQETQYF. The CDR3, as DNA: TGTGCCAGCAGCTTAACCCCCCGGCAAGAGACCCAGTACTTC. The chain is built from TRBV7-2 and TRBJ2-5; D is undetermined. The CDR3 runs to 14 residues. The germline gives CDR1 SGHTA, CDR2 FQGNSA. Trimming stripped 2 bases from V and 2 bases from J, with 9 bases between.

There are a few counts of this clonotype. The chain has TRBV15 and TRBJ1-5; D remains ambiguous. The V end lost 0 bases, the J end lost 6 bases, and 9 bases lay between the germline ends. Germline CDR1 LNHNV, CDR2 YYDKDF (reference sequence). The CDR3 runs 14 residues. The CDR3 nucleotides are TGTGCCACCAGCAGAGATTATGTTGGTCAGCCCCAGCATTTT. Amino acids: CATSRDYVGQPQHF.

About this clonotype: A much larger clone lies a single base off, so this may be a read error. The chain has TRBV5-8 and TRBJ2-5, with 10 bases aligning to TRBD1. The J call is doubtful: the DNA matches TRBJ2-7 better. In germline, CDR1 is SGHTS, CDR2 YDEGEE. The CDR3 length is 15 residues. In DNA, the CDR3 is TGTGCCAGCAACAGACCGGGACAGGGGTTCTACGAGCAGTACTTC. The encoded protein is CASNRPGQGFYEQYF.

The CDR3 DNA is TGCGCCAGCAGCTCGTGGACAGAGTATAGCAATCAGCCCCAGCATTTT. This encodes CASSSWTEYSNQPQHF. This chain joins TRBV5-1 and TRBJ1-5, with D possibly being TRBD1 (6 bases). V shed 3 bases and J shed 0 bases, with 13 bases lying between them. CDR1 SGHRS and CDR2 YFSETQ come from the germline V gene. This CDR3 spans 16 amino acids.

This clonotype was counted a few times. This sequence joins TRBV15 and TRBJ2-5; perhaps TRBD2 as D (5 bases). The germline gives CDR1 LNHNV, CDR2 YYDKDF (reference sequence). The V end was cut by 5 bases, the J end by 5 bases, with 15 bases between. The CDR3 runs to 14 residues. CDR3 in amino acids: CATSGLDGDETQYF. CDR3 bases: TGTGCCACCAGCGGACTGGATGGAGATGAGACCCAGTACTTC.

This clonotype was seen many times. This chain links TRBV12-3 or TRBV12-4 with TRBJ2-7; 8 positions match TRBD1. J lost 3 bases, V lost 3 bases, and 4 bases had no gene match. The CDR3 is made up of 14 amino acids. The CDR3, as DNA: TGTGCCAGCAGTTTCGCAGGGGGCTACTACGAGCAGTACTTC. This sequence encodes CASSFAGGYYEQYF.